The T cell receptor beta chain under discussion was sequenced for a study of vaccination effects on CD4 cells after COVID-19. Whole-study context: Samples from a couple of convalescent patients were given 16 days and one week before vaccination.

Regarding the study as a whole: After vaccination, at late timepoints, clones induced by infection and by vaccine contracted markedly.

Only in-frame clones appear in the TCRdb table, and some are missing; sequencing was by immunoSEQ multiplex PCR. The sample lists some 25,000 clones, around 76% occurring once. Germline V gene data show CDR1 as SGHRS and CDR2 as YFSETQ. V lost 4 bases to trimming and J lost 4 bases; unmatched junction nucleotides: 12. The CDR3 is 16 amino acids. Antigen-specific CD4+ T cells were first expanded with viral peptide pools by the ViraFEST assay and only then sequenced. With 10 to 11 days of culture completed, CD4+ T cells were isolated. It was between March and December 2020 that the person had a SARS-CoV-2 infection confirmed by PCR. The authors exchanged half the medium for IL-2 medium on days 3 and 7. Note on this clone: Its antigen remains unknown.

The sequencing here drew on CD4+ T cells from PBMCs cultured with SARS-CoV-2 spike peptides, taken before COVID-19 vaccination. The receptor comes from a human donor who had a prior SARS-CoV-2 infection. This chain links TRBV5-1 with TRBJ2-5; 8 positions match TRBD1. Written as DNA, the CDR3 is TGCGCCAGCAGCCGAGAGCCCCTGGACAGGGCAGAGACCCAGTACTTC. Its translation is CASSREPLDRAETQYF.